The text below deals with one T cell receptor (beta chain). What it binds is not known. The record originates from a study of T-cell reconstitution after alpha-beta-depleted transplantation in children. The germline CDR1 and CDR2 sequences are MNHEY and SMNVEV (reference sequence). Germline trimming cut 5 bases from V and 7 bases from J; bases unmatched to any gene: 13. This CDR3 is 17 amino acids long. Broader study findings: After one year, T-cell counts and TCRbeta diversity mostly came from new T cells. At day 60, the high TCRbeta diversity found in some patients originated from recipient T cells and thymic progenitors that had survived. Reports say that about two months after transplant, the alpha-beta T cells came out of several hundred graft clones that had expanded.

Library preparation (for TCRbeta) was performed with unique molecular identifiers. From the PCR reads, TCRdb called clonotypes with MiXCR, one entry per CDR3 protein. The sample holds 250,000 to 400,000 distinct CDR3 sequences, around 20% seen once. The TCR sequence derives from a male patient under 18 who had a stem cell transplant for acute lymphoblastic leukemia, so the T cells may come from the graft donor. The rearrangement links TRBV27 to TRBJ2-1; 11 bases are a match to TRBD2. The source material was PBMCs, mostly from graft donor cells, sampled 180 days after TCRalphabeta/CD19-depleted stem cell transplant. CDR3 sequence (DNA): TGTGCCAGCAGTACACTAGCGGGAGATTTCCGGGGGAATGAGCAGTTCTTC. This sequence encodes CASSTLAGDFRGNEQFF.